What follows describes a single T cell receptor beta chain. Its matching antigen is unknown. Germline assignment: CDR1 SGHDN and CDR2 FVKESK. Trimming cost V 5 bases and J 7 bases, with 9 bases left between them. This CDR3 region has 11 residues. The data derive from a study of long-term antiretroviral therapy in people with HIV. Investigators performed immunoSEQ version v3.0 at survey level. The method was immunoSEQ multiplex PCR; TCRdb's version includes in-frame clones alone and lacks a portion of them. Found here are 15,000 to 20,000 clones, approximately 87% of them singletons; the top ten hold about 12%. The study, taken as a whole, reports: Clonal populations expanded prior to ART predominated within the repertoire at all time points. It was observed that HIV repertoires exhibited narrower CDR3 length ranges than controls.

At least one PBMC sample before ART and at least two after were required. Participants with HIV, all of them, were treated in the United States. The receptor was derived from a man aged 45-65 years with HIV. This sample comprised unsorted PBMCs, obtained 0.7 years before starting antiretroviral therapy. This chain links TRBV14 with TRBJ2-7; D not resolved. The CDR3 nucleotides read TGTGCCAGCAGCTACTTTGAGGAGCAGTACTTC. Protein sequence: CASSYFEEQYF.